The T cell receptor beta chain under discussion was sequenced for a study of T cells in narcolepsy. Study-level information: Healthy controls were enrolled alongside patients with narcolepsy type 1 or type 2. General study findings and limits: Blood of same and different patients, but not healthy controls, reportedly held recurring autoreactive clonotypes. Autoreactive HCRT-specific and TRIB2-specific clonotypes were marked in same-patient CSF-versus-blood CD4+ comparisons. In some patient and control memory CD4+ samples, autoreactive clones were absent.

Concerning this clone itself: Its antigen remains unknown.

Germline CDR1 is SGHTS and CDR2 is YDEGEE. The germline V and J ends were trimmed by 7 bases and 0 bases, with 11 bases remaining between them. This CDR3 has 14 residues. Sequencing used immunoSEQ multiplex PCR; TCRdb keeps in-frame clones, though not all of them. The profile covers tens of thousands of clones, with 75% to 80% appearing a single time and nearly 3.5% taken by the ten largest. The receptor's source is a human donor with narcolepsy. Material for sequencing was CD45RA- memory CD4+ T cells from PBMCs. The rearrangement joins TRBV5-8 to TRBJ2-4, with D uncertain. The CDR3, as DNA: TGTGCCAGCTCGTCGAACGTAGCCAAAAACATTCAGTACTTC. Translation: CASSSNVAKNIQYF. The entire variable domain, with the rest obtained from reference TRBV5-8 and TRBJ2-4, is as follows: EAGVTQSPTHLIKTRGQQATLRCSPISGHTSVYWYQQALGLGLQFLLWYDEGEERNRGNFPPRFSGRQFPNYSSELNVNALELEDSALYLCASSSNVAKNIQYFGAGTRLSVL.